The entry that follows covers one T cell receptor (beta chain) sequence. Each CDR3 protein gets one entry after TCRdb re-called the 5' RACE reads with MiXCR. The data contain hundreds of thousands of distinct CDR3 sequences, about a sixth of them singletons. The J segment lost 5 bases and the V segment lost 5 bases, leaving 3 bases of the junction unmatched. The CDR3 sequence is 13 residues long. Germline-derived CDR1 and CDR2 are SGHAT and FQDESV (reference sequence). The data are from a study of T-cell memory formation after mild COVID-19. The chain is built from TRBV11-1 and TRBJ2-3, with 8 nucleotides matching TRBD2. The source of this sequence is a young man who had mild COVID-19 (a few samples of this study predate the infection). Cell type and time point are not known. The sample comprised PBMCs or a T cell subset sorted from them (not recorded which). Here the CDR3 DNA reads TGTGCCAGCAGCAGGGGACTAGGAGATACGCAGTATTTT. This translates into CASSRGLGDTQYF.